This TCR beta chain was identified during a study of shared clonotypes between healthy human individuals. The study's findings and limits: Clonotypes not shared had lower generation probabilities than those common to all four donors. Roughly 4.6% of naive CD4 clonotypes were common to several donors. Sequencing depth was predicted to influence how clonotypes are shared among donors.

The CDR3 extends over 13 amino acids. In germline, CDR1 is MNHEY, CDR2 SVGAGI. V was clipped by 4 bases and J by 1 base, with 7 bases between them. Profiling relied on immunoSEQ multiplex PCR, and the TCRdb table lists in-frame clones only, not all of them. The repertoire has 2,500,000 or so clones, 92% of them found once; the top ten carry 0.3% to 0.4%. As concerns this clone: Its target is not known.

The sample comprised naive CD4+ T cells from PBMCs. Subset denoted: CD45RA+ positively selected. This sequence was found in a man aged 18 to 29 in good health. Some clones in this sample may be carry-over from other donors' samples. The chain links TRBV6-5 to TRBJ1-1; possible D gene TRBD1, 5 bases. The CDR3 DNA follows: TGTGCCAGCAGTTCCAGGGCGAACACTGAAGCTTTCTTT. It yields the protein CASSSRANTEAFF.